The T cell receptor (beta chain) under discussion was sequenced for a study of blood T cell repertoires in COVID-19. Overall study: Samples came from the United States, Italy and Spain, spanning acute and convalescent COVID-19. Nucleic acid was either cDNA or gDNA, and it came from T cells, B-cell-depleted T cells, or PBMCs.

Per the authors' pipeline: Reference gene primer amplification in the assay estimated nucleated cell counts. Assay: immunoSEQ multiplex PCR; the TCRdb copy retains only in-frame clones and omits some. The DNA gave D and trimming, while V, J and clone size come from that table. The sample carries 100,000 to 120,000 clones, less than 85% recorded once. The V gene's germline CDR1 is SGHAT and CDR2 FQNNGV. V shed 1 base and J 0 bases; nucleotides not matched to a gene: 3. CDR3 length: 16 amino acids. The chain carries TRBV11-2 and TRBJ1-1; 9 nucleotides align to TRBD1. The material sequenced was peripheral blood. The TCR sequence derives from a human donor in a cohort sampled during active COVID-19. The CDR3 DNA is TGTGCCAGCAGCTTAGCGGGACAGGGTATGAACACTGAAGCTTTCTTT. As protein: CASSLAGQGMNTEAFF.